The sequence of this TCR beta chain was determined in a study of blood T cell repertoires in COVID-19. Clones were read by immunoSEQ multiplex PCR, and TCRdb kept only the in-frame ones, dropping some. Counted here are about 92,000 clones, over 70% occurring once; the ten biggest clones make up about 8.7%. This CDR3 has 11 residues. V lost 10 bases and J 8 bases, leaving 11 bases between the germline ends. In germline, CDR1 is SNHLY, CDR2 FYNNEI. This chain uses TRBV2 with TRBJ1-4; no clear D gene. This receptor was identified in a middle-aged man who had recovered from COVID-19. Sequencing was carried out using peripheral blood. The CDR3 here is CATQRVEKLFF. The CDR3 DNA sequence: TGTGCCACCCAGCGGGTGGAAAAACTGTTTTTT.